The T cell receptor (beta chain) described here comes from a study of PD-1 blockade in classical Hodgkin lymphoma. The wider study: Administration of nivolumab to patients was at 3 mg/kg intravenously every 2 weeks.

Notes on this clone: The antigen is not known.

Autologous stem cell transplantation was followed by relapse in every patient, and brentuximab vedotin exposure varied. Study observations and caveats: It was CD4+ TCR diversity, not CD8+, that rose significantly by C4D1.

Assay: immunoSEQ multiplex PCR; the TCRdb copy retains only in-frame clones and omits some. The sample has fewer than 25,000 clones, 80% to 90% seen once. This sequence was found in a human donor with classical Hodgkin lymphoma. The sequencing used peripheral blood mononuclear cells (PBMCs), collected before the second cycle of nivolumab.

The CDR3 reads CASSLEGSYNEQFF. DNA for the CDR3: TGTGCCAGCAGCTTAGAAGGGTCCTACAATGAGCAGTTCTTC. The rearrangement joins TRBV11-2 to TRBJ2-1; D is uncertain. Trimming left V 0 bases short and J 1 base short, with 4 bases between. The V gene's germline CDR1 is SGHAT and CDR2 FQNNGV. The CDR3 covers 14 residues.